This T cell receptor (beta chain) was recorded in a study of OX40 agonist ivuxolimab in advanced cancers. About the study: Patients took ivuxolimab, an agonistic anti-OX40 (CD134) antibody. Patients in dose escalation had liver, melanoma, kidney or head and neck cancers.

V dropped 3 bases and J dropped 8 bases, with 26 bases sitting between them. The CDR3 spans 18 residues. CDR1 LGHNT and CDR2 FRNRAP come from the germline V gene. The protocol was immunoSEQ multiplex PCR, while the TCRdb copy is restricted to in-frame clones and leaves out a portion. The sample consists of 70,000 or so clones, 85% to 90% of them appearing once. Patients were excluded for autoimmune disease history or systemic immunosuppression. The sequencing used CD4+ or CD8+ T cells sorted from blood, collected in a trial of the OX40 agonist ivuxolimab. This sequence was found in an adult with an advanced solid tumor such as melanoma, head and neck, liver or kidney cancer. The chain links TRBV12-5 to TRBJ1-3; D call uncertain. The CDR3 is CASGFPKIGISLADTIYF. CDR3 bases: TGTGCTAGTGGTTTCCCAAAGATCGGGATCTCCCTAGCGGACACCATATATTTT.